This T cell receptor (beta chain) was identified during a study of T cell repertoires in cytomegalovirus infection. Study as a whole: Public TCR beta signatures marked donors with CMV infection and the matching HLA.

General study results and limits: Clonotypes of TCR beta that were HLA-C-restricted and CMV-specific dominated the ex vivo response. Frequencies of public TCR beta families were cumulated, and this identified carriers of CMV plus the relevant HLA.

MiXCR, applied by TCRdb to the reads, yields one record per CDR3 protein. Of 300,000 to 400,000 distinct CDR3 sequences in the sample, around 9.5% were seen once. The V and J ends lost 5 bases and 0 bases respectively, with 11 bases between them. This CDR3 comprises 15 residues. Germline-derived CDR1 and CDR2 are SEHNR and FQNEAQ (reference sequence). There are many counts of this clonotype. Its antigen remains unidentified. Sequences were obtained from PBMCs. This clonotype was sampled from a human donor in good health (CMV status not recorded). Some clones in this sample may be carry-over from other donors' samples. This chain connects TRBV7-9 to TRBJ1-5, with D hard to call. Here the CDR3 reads CASSGSTSSNQPQHF. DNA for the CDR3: TGTGCCAGCAGCGGGTCGACCAGTAGCAATCAGCCCCAGCATTTT.